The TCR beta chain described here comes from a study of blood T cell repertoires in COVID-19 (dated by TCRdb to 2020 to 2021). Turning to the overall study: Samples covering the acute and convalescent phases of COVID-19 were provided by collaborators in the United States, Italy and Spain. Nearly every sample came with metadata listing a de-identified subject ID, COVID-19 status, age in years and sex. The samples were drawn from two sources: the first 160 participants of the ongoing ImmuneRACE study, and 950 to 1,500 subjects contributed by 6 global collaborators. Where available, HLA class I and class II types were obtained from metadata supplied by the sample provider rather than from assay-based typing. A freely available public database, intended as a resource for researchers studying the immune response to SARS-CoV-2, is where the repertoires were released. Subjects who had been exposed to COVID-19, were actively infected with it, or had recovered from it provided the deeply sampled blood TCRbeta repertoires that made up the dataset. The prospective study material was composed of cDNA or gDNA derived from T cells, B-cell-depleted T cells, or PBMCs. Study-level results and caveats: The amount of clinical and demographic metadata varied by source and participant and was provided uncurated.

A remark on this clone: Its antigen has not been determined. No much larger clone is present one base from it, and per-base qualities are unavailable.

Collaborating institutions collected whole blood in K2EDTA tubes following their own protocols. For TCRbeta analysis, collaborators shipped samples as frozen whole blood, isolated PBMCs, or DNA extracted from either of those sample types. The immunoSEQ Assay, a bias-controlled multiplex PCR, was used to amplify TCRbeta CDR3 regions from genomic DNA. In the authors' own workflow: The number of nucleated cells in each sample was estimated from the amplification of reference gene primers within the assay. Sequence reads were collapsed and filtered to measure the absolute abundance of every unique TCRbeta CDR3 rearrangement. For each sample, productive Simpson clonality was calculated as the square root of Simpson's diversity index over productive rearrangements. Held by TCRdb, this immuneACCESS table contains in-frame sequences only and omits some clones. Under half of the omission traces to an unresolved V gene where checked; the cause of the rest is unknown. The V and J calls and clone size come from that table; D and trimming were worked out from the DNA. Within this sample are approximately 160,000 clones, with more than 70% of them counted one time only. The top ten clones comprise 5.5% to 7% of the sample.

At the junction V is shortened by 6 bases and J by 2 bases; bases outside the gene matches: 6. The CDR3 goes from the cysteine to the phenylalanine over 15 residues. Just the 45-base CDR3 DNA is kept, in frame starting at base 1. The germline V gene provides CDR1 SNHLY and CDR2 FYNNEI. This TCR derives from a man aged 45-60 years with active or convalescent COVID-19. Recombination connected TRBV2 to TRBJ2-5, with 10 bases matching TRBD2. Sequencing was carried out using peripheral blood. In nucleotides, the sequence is TGTGCCAGCAGACCAACTAGCGGGGTACAAGAGACCCAGTACTTC. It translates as CASRPTSGVQETQYF.